This passage covers 28 T cell receptor beta chains from one sample sequenced in a study of T-cell memory formation after mild COVID-19. TCRdb independently ran MiXCR on the 5' RACE reads; one entry per CDR3 protein. The sample has hundreds of thousands of distinct CDR3 sequences; roughly 8.2% are singletons. Sequenced: PBMCs or a T cell subset sorted from them (not recorded which). The receptors here all came from a man aged 18 to 29 who had mild COVID-19 (a few samples of this study predate the infection). Cell type and time point are not known.

This clonotype was seen only a few times. V usage is TRBV4-1 and J usage is TRBJ1-4; 7 bases align to TRBD1. Per the germline V gene, CDR1 is MGHRA and CDR2 is YSYEKL. The CDR3 covers 14 residues. V shed 4 bases, J shed 5 bases, and the junction held 4 bases outside the gene matches. As DNA, the CDR3 is TGCGCCAGCAGCCCTCCGACAGGGAATGAAAAACTGTTTTTT. This codes for CASSPPTGNEKLFF.

The chain joins TRBV19 to TRBJ1-1; 9 bases agree with TRBD1. The CDR3 loop spans 14 amino acids. J lost 3 bases, V lost 4 bases, and 3 bases had no gene match. The germline gives CDR1 LNHDA, CDR2 SQIVND (reference sequence). The CDR3: CASSRRQGDTEAFF. The CDR3 nucleotides are TGTGCCAGTAGTAGGAGACAGGGGGACACTGAAGCTTTCTTT.

In this sample, this clonotype turned up a few times. V is TRBV30 and J is TRBJ2-1; no definite D call. V lost 0 bases, J lost 6 bases, and 9 bases lay in between. The CDR3 contains 13 residues. Looked up from germline, CDR1 is GTSNPN and CDR2 is SVGIG (reference sequence). The CDR3 loop reads CAWSVNLSNEQFF. For the CDR3, the DNA is TGTGCCTGGAGTGTAAACTTGTCCAATGAGCAGTTCTTC.

This sequence joins TRBV12-3 or TRBV12-4 and TRBJ1-1; maybe TRBD1 (6 bases). The V end was cut by 3 bases, the J end by 1 base, with 12 bases between. CDR3 length: 15 residues. For the CDR3, the DNA is TGTGCCAGCAGTTTCCCCGACAGGAGGAACACTGAAGCTTTCTTT. Protein sequence: CASSFPDRRNTEAFF.

This clonotype was counted at least ten times. V usage is TRBV7-2 and J usage is TRBJ2-7, with D unresolved. V was shortened by 5 bases and J by 4 bases, with 18 bases between the two germline ends. CDR3 length equals 15 residues. The germline CDR1 and CDR2 sequences are SGHTA and FQGNSA. The CDR3 loop is CASSPAQENRYEQYV. In nucleotides, the CDR3 is TGTGCCAGCAGCCCCGCGCAGGAAAATCGTTACGAGCAGTACGTC.

The chain has TRBV27 and TRBJ1-4; 7 bases line up with TRBD1. CDR1 is MNHEY, CDR2 SMNVEV, per germline (reference sequence). The CDR3 is 16 residues long. V was clipped by 5 bases and J by 1 base; unmatched bases: 7. The CDR3 loop reads CASSPRNRGTNEKLFF. CDR3 DNA: TGTGCCAGCAGTCCCAGAAACAGGGGAACTAATGAAAAACTGTTTTTT.

J is TRBJ2-7 and V is TRBV6-5, with 7 bases that match TRBD2. J was trimmed by 10 bases and V by 5 bases; bases with no gene match: 8. Germline-derived CDR1 and CDR2 are MNHEY and SVGAGI. This CDR3 region has 12 residues. The CDR3: CASSLGTTPQYF. The CDR3 DNA reads as TGTGCCAGCAGTCTCGGGACTACGCCCCAGTACTTC.

This clonotype was counted between two and nine times. This sequence joins TRBV18 and TRBJ1-6; tentatively, D is TRBD1 (5 bases). From germline, CDR1 is KGHSH and CDR2 LQKENI. The V gene lost 3 bases and the J gene lost 6 bases, with 12 bases spanning the gap. The CDR3 length is 15 residues. The CDR3 bases are TGTGCCAGCTCACCGCCCGGACATCCTAATTCACCCCTCCACTTT. The encoded protein is CASSPPGHPNSPLHF.

This clonotype turned up a few times. The V gene is TRBV20-1, the J gene TRBJ1-1; D is unclear. With 3 bases removed from V and 0 bases from J, the gap between germline ends came to 14 bases. The CDR3 consists of 15 residues. Germline V lookup: CDR1 DFQATT, CDR2 SNEGSKA (reference sequence). DNA of the CDR3: TGCAGTGCTAGGCAAGGAGGTAGACTGAACACTGAAGCTTTCTTT. Translated, it gives CSARQGGRLNTEAFF.

In this sample, this clonotype turned up many times. This chain joins TRBV7-8 and TRBJ2-1; D unresolved. Germline V gene data show CDR1 as SGHVS and CDR2 as FQNEAQ. The CDR3 extends over 15 amino acids. V gave up 2 bases and J gave up 0 bases, with 8 bases separating them. Here the CDR3 reads CASSLPPSSYNEQFF. In DNA form, the CDR3 reads TGTGCCAGCAGCTTACCCCCCAGCTCCTACAATGAGCAGTTCTTC.

The V and J genes are TRBV7-2 and TRBJ1-6, with unresolved D. Germline CDR1 SGHTA, CDR2 FQGNSA. The CDR3 is made up of 15 amino acids. V was clipped by 1 base and J by 9 bases, with 13 bases between them. CDR3 in DNA: TGTGCCAGCAGCTTAGGACCAGCGAGCCGTTCACCCCTCCACTTT. Its translation is CASSLGPASRSPLHF.

The chain is built from TRBV7-2 and TRBJ2-3; the D gene is possibly TRBD2 (6 bases). Germline V gene sequence: CDR1 SGHTA, CDR2 FQGNSA. V was trimmed by 4 bases and J by 2 bases, leaving 10 bases between them. The CDR3 has 14 amino acids. The chain's CDR3 is CASSWDFYTDTQYF. The CDR3, as DNA: TGTGCCAGCAGCTGGGACTTCTACACAGATACGCAGTATTTT.

There are many counts of this clonotype. The chain joins TRBV7-9 to TRBJ2-3; 12 bases line up with TRBD2. The V gene's germline CDR1 is SEHNR and CDR2 FQNEAQ (reference sequence). This CDR3 comprises 16 residues. Losses at the gene ends were 5 bases for V and 2 bases for J; bases not matched to a gene: 5. In DNA, the CDR3 is TGTGCCAGCAGCGTCGGACTAGCGGGGTACACAGATACGCAGTATTTT. Encoded protein: CASSVGLAGYTDTQYF. The whole variable domain, filled in from reference TRBV7-9 and TRBJ2-3, reads DTGVSQNPRHKITKRGQNVTFRCDPISEHNRLYWYRQTLGQGPEFLTYFQNEAQLEKSRLLSDRFSAERPKGSFSTLEIQRTEQGDSAMYLCASSVGLAGYTDTQYFGPGTRLTVL.

This clonotype has only a few counts. This sequence joins TRBV4-3 and TRBJ2-1, with 8 bases lining up with TRBD2. V shed 4 bases and J 4 bases; nucleotides not matched to a gene: 18. Germline V CDR1 and CDR2: LGHNA, YSLEER. The CDR3 is 19 amino acids. CDR3 DNA sequence: TGCGCCAGCAGCCGCACTGCCTCTCCGGGACTAGGGGGGTACAATGAGCAGTTCTTC. As protein: CASSRTASPGLGGYNEQFF.

This clonotype was counted at least ten times. The chain couples TRBV6-6 to TRBJ2-5; D may be TRBD1 or TRBD2 (6 bases each). In germline, CDR1 is MNHNY, CDR2 SVGAGI (reference sequence). Trimming removed 1 base at V and 5 bases at J, with 17 bases between. The CDR3 covers 16 residues. The CDR3 DNA sequence: TGTGCCAGCAGTTACTGGGGTTCAGGGGAGGTGGAGACCCAGTACTTC. It yields the protein CASSYWGSGEVETQYF.

The gene calls are TRBV7-8 and TRBJ2-6, with D maybe TRBD1 (5 bases). Germline assignment: CDR1 SGHVS and CDR2 FQNEAQ. The CDR3 is 14 amino acids. The V gene lost 5 bases and the J gene lost 4 bases, with 9 bases spanning the gap. The CDR3 nucleotides are TGTGCCAGCAGCCCAGGGCCCGGGGCCAACGTCCTGACTTTC. It encodes CASSPGPGANVLTF.

The genes are TRBV5-1 and TRBJ2-1; 10 bases align to TRBD2. This CDR3 comprises 15 residues. Germline CDR1 reads SGHRS; CDR2 reads YFSETQ. Trimming removed 4 bases from V and 2 bases from J; junction bases left unmatched: 3. The CDR3 is CASSPLAGTYNEQFF. In DNA, the CDR3 is TGCGCCAGCAGCCCACTAGCGGGGACCTACAATGAGCAGTTCTTC.

This chain links TRBV20-1 with TRBJ2-1, with TRBD2 identical over 10 bases. The CDR3 sequence is 15 residues long. The V gene's germline CDR1 is DFQATT and CDR2 SNEGSKA (reference sequence). V dropped 6 bases and J dropped 4; count of bases not matched to a gene: 9. CDR3 in amino acids: CSAYPLAGVYNEQFF. DNA for the CDR3: TGCAGTGCATACCCCCTAGCGGGGGTATACAATGAGCAGTTCTTC.

The gene calls are TRBV5-1 and TRBJ1-6; D is unresolved. In germline, CDR1 is SGHRS, CDR2 YFSETQ. The CDR3 sequence is 16 residues long. Trimming removed 0 bases at V and 7 bases at J, with 14 bases between. The CDR3 loop reads CASSLDQERLNSPLHF. The CDR3 DNA sequence: TGCGCCAGCAGCTTGGACCAGGAACGGTTAAATTCACCCCTCCACTTT. The whole variable domain, remainder taken from reference TRBV5-1 and TRBJ1-6, is KAGVTQTPRYLIKTRGQQVTLSCSPISGHRSVSWYQQTPGQGLQFLFEYFSETQRNKGNFPGRFSGRQFSNSRSEMNVSTLELGDSALYLCASSLDQERLNSPLHFGNGTRLTVT.

The sample holds many counts of this clonotype. J is TRBJ2-2 and V is TRBV7-3; the D gene is possibly TRBD1 (6 bases). The CDR3 extends over 15 amino acids. Germline CDR1 and CDR2: SGHTA and FQGTGA. Deletions cut 7 bases from V and 2 bases from J, with 14 bases between. The CDR3 region has the DNA TGTGCCAGCAAGGGATGGGGGCAAAACACCGGGGAGCTGTTTTTT. This translates into CASKGWGQNTGELFF.

This clonotype occurred a few times. The rearrangement uses TRBV11-2 and TRBJ1-3, with 8 bases that match TRBD1. Germline CDR1 and CDR2: SGHAT and FQNNGV. This CDR3 has 15 amino acids. After removal of 4 bases from V and 2 bases from J, the junction contained 4 bases not matched to a gene. In DNA form, the CDR3 reads TGTGCCAGCAGCTCTCAGGGGGCAACTGGAAACACCATATATTTT. Translating it yields CASSSQGATGNTIYF.

This clonotype was recorded a few times. The V call is TRBV5-1, the J call TRBJ1-6; D uncertain. Trimming cost V 4 bases and J 7 bases, with 15 bases left between them. Germline lookup yields CDR1 SGHRS and CDR2 YFSETQ. CDR3 length equals 15 residues. The CDR3 bases are TGCGCCAGCAGCCCGGACGGGTTGAGGAATTCACCCCTCCACTTT. Translated, it gives CASSPDGLRNSPLHF.

This clonotype has only a few counts. The chain combines TRBV9 with TRBJ2-5, with 11 bases fitting TRBD2. Trimming took 0 bases from V and 7 from J; bases not matched to a gene: 5. The CDR3 contains 15 residues. Per the germline V gene, CDR1 is SGDLS and CDR2 is YYNGEE. The CDR3 protein is CASSVAGTSGGTQYF. CDR3 nucleotide sequence: TGTGCCAGCAGCGTAGCTGGAACTAGCGGGGGGACCCAGTACTTC.

This clonotype showed up just a few times. The J gene is TRBJ2-4, the V gene TRBV28; tentative D call: TRBD2 (7 bases). Trimming stripped 4 bases from V and 13 bases from J, with 20 bases between. The CDR3 consists of 14 residues. In germline, CDR1 is MDHEN, CDR2 SYDVKM. CDR3 protein: CASSSGAQRGSQYF. The CDR3 DNA reads TGTGCCAGCAGTTCAGGGGCCCAGCGGGGAAGCCAGTACTTC.

In this sample, this clonotype turned up a few times. The J gene is TRBJ2-3, the V gene TRBV12-3 or TRBV12-4; D is possibly TRBD1 or TRBD2 (5 bases each). V was pared by 4 bases and J by 8 bases, with 10 bases between. This CDR3 region has 12 residues. The CDR3 bases are TGTGCCAGCAGTTCGGGACCAGTTACGCAGTATTTT. Translating gives CASSSGPVTQYF.

This clonotype was counted a few times. The V gene is TRBV2, the J gene TRBJ2-4; no clear D. CDR1 and CDR2 (germline): SNHLY, FYNNEI. The CDR3 totals 12 residues. V lost 7 bases to trimming and J lost 4 bases, with 8 bases between them. The CDR3 spells CASKVQKNIQYF. The CDR3 nucleotides read TGTGCCAGCAAAGTACAGAAAAACATTCAGTACTTC.

In regard to this clonotype: The junction departs from the called germline gene at one end, perhaps through a read error. The rearrangement links TRBV20-1 to TRBJ1-3, with 10 bases fitting TRBD1. The CDR3 is made up of 11 amino acids. CDR1 and CDR2 from the germline V gene are DFQATT and SNEGSKA (reference sequence). The CDR3 protein is CSARQSTGGAF. The CDR3 DNA sequence: TGCAGTGCCAGACAGTCGACAGGGGGCGCCTTT.

This chain connects TRBV7-9 to TRBJ1-5; TRBD1 agrees at 7 bases. V dropped 5 bases and J dropped 6; count of bases not matched to a gene: 10. Germline CDR1 and CDR2: SEHNR and FQNEAQ (reference sequence). This CDR3 contains 15 residues. CDR3 sequence reads: CASSPGQAGSQPQHF. CDR3 in DNA: TGTGCCAGCAGCCCCGGACAGGCTGGTAGTCAGCCCCAGCATTTT. The whole variable domain, remainder taken from reference TRBV7-9 and TRBJ1-5, is DTGVSQNPRHKITKRGQNVTFRCDPISEHNRLYWYRQTLGQGPEFLTYFQNEAQLEKSRLLSDRFSAERPKGSFSTLEIQRTEQGDSAMYLCASSPGQAGSQPQHFGDGTRLSIL.